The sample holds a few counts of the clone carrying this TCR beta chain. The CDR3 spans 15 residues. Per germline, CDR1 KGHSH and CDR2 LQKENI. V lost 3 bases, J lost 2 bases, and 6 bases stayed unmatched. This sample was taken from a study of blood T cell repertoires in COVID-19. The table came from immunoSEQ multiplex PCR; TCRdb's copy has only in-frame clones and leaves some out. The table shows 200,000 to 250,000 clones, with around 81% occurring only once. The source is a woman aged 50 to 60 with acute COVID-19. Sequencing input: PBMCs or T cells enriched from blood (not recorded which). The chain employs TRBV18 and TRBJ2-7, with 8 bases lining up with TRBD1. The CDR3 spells CASSPDREPPYEQYF. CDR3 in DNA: TGTGCCAGCTCACCGGACAGGGAACCCCCCTACGAGCAGTACTTC.